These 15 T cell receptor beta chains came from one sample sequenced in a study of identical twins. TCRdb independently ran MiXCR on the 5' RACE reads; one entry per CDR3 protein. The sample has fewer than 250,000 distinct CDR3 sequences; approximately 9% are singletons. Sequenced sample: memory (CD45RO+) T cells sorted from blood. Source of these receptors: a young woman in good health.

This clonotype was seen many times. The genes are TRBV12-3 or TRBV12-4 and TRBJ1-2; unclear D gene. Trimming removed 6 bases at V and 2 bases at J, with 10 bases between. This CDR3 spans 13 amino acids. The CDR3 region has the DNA TGTGCCAGCAGCTTCATCGGGAACTATGGCTACACCTTC. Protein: CASSFIGNYGYTF.

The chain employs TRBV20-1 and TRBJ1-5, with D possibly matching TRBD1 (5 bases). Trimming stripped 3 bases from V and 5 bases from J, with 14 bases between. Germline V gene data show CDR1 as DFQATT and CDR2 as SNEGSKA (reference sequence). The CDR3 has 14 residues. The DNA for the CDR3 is TGCAGTGCTAGGGGTGGGGGACCGGATCAGCCCCAGCATTTT. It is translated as CSARGGGPDQPQHF.

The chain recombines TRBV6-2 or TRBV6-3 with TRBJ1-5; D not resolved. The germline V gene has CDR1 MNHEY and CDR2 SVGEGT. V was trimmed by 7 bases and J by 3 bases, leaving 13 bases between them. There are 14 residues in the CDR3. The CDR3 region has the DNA TGTGCCAGCAATCCTTTTGGTATCAATCAGCCCCAGCATTTT. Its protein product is CASNPFGINQPQHF.

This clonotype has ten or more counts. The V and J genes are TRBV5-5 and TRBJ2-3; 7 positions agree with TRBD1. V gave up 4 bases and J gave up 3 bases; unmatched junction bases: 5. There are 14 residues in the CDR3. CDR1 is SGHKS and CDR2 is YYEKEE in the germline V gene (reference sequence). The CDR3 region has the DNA TGTGCCAGCAGCATCCCGACAGGGACAGATACGCAGTATTTT. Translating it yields CASSIPTGTDTQYF.

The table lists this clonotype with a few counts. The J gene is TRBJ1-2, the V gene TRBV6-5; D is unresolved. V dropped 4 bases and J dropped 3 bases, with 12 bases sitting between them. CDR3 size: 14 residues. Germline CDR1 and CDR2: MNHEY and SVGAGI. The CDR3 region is CASSSHGEYYGYTF. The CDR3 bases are TGTGCCAGCAGTTCCCACGGGGAGTACTATGGCTACACCTTC.

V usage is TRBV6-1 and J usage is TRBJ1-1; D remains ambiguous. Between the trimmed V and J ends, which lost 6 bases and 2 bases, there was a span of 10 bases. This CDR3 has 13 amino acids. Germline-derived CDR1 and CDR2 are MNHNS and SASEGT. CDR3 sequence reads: CASSPFLNTEAFF. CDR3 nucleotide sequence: TGTGCCAGCAGCCCATTCCTTAACACTGAAGCTTTCTTT.

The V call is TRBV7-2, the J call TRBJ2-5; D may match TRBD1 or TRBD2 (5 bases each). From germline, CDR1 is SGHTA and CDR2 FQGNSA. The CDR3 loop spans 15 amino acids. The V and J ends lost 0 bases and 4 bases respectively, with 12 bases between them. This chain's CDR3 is CASSLAADGTETQYF. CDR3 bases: TGTGCCAGCAGCTTAGCAGCGGATGGGACAGAGACCCAGTACTTC. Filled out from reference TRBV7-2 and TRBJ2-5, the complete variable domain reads GAGVSQSPSNKVTEKGKDVELRCDPISGHTALYWYRQSLGQGLEFLIYFQGNSAPDKSGLPSDRFSAERTGGSVSTLTIQRTQQEDSAVYLCASSLAADGTETQYFGPGTRLLVL.

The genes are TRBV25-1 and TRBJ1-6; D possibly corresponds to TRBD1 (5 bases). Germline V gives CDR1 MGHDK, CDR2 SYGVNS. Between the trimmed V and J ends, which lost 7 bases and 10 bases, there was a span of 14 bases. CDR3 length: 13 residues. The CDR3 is CASTTVGESPLHF. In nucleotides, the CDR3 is TGTGCCAGCACCACCGTAGGGGAGTCACCCCTCCACTTT.

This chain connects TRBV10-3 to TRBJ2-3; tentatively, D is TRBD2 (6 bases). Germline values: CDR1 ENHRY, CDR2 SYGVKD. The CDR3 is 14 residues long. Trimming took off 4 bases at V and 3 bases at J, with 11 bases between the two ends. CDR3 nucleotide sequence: TGTGCCATCAGTGGAGGCGGGGCGACAGATACGCAGTATTTT. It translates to CAISGGGATDTQYF.

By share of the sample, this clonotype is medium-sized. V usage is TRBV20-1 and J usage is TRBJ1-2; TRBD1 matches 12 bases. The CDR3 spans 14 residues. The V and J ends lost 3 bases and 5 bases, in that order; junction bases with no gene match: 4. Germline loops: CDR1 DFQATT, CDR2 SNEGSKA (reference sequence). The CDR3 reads CSARGQGAYYGYTF. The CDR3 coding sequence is TGCAGTGCTAGGGGACAGGGGGCATATTATGGCTACACCTTC.

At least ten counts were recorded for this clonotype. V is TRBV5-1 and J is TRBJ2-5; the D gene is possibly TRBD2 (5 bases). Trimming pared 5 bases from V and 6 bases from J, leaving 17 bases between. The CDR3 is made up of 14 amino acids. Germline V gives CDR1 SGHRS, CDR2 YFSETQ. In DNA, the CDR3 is TGCGCCAGCAGTGGGGAGCCGGGCCGGCAGACCCAGTACTTC. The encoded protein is CASSGEPGRQTQYF.

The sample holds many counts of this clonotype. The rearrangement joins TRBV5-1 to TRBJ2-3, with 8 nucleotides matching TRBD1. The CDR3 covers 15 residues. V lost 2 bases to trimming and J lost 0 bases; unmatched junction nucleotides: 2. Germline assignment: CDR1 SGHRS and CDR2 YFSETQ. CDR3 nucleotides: TGCGCCAGCAGCTTCAGGGGGCAGAGCACAGATACGCAGTATTTT. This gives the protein CASSFRGQSTDTQYF. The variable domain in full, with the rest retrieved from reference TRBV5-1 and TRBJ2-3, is KAGVTQTPRYLIKTRGQQVTLSCSPISGHRSVSWYQQTPGQGLQFLFEYFSETQRNKGNFPGRFSGRQFSNSRSEMNVSTLELGDSALYLCASSFRGQSTDTQYFGPGTRLTVL.

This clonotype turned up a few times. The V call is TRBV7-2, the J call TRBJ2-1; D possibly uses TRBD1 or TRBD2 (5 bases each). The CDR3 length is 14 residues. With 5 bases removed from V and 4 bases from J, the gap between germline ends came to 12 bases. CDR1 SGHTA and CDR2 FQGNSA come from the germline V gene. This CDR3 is CASSPWDGYNEQFF. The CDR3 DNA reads TGTGCCAGCAGCCCTTGGGACGGGTACAATGAGCAGTTCTTC. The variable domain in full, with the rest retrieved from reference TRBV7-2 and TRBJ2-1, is GAGVSQSPSNKVTEKGKDVELRCDPISGHTALYWYRQSLGQGLEFLIYFQGNSAPDKSGLPSDRFSAERTGGSVSTLTIQRTQQEDSAVYLCASSPWDGYNEQFFGPGTRLTVL.

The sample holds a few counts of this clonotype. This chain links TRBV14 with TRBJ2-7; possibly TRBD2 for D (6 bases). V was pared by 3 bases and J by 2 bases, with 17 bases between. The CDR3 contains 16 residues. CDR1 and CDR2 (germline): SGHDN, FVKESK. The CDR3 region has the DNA TGTGCCAGCAGCCACTACCGGGACTCTCCCACCTACGAGCAGTACTTC. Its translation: CASSHYRDSPTYEQYF.

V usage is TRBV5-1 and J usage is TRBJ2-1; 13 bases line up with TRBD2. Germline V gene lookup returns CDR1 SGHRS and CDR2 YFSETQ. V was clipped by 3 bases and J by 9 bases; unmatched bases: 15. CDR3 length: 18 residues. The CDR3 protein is CASSYVRTSGGTFGEQFF. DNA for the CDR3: TGCGCCAGCAGCTACGTACGGACTAGCGGGGGCACCTTCGGTGAGCAGTTCTTC.